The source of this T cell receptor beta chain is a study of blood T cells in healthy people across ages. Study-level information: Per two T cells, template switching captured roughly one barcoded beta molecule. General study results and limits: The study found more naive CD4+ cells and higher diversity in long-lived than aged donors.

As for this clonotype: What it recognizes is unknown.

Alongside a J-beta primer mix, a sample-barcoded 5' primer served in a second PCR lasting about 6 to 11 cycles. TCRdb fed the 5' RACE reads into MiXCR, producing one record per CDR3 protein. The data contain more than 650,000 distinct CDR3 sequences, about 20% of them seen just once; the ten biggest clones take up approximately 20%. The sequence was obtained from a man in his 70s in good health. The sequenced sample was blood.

The CDR3 is CASSDRLAAYNEQFF. The CDR3 bases are TGCGCCAGCAGCGACAGACTAGCGGCCTACAATGAGCAGTTCTTC. The J gene is TRBJ2-1, the V gene TRBV5-1; TRBD2 matches 9 bases. The CDR3 is 15 residues long. Germline CDR1 is SGHRS and CDR2 is YFSETQ. Trimming took 4 bases from V and 2 from J; bases not matched to a gene: 4.